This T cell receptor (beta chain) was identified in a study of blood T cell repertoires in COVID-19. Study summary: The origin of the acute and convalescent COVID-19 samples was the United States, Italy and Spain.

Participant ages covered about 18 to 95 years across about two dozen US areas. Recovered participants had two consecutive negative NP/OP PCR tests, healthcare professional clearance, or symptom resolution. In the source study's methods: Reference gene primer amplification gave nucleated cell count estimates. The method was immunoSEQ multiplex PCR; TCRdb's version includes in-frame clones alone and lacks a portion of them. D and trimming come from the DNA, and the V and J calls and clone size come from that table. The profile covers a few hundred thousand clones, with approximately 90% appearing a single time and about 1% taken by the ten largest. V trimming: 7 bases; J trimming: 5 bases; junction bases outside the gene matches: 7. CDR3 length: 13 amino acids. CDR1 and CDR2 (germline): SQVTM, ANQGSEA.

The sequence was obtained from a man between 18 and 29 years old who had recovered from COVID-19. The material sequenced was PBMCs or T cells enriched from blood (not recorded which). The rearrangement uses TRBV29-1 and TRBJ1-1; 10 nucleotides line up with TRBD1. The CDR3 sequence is CSARDRGRTEAFF. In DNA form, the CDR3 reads TGCAGCGCACGGGACAGGGGACGGACTGAAGCTTTCTTT.